What follows are 22 T cell receptor beta chains derived from one specimen sequenced in a study of cytomegalovirus exposure and HLA in healthy donors. The PCR was carried out with 60 Vbeta primers and 13 Jbeta primers. Clones were read by immunoSEQ multiplex PCR, and TCRdb kept only the in-frame ones, dropping some. The data hold 150,000 to 200,000 clones, with 60% to 80% observed a single time. Sequenced sample: PBMCs. All receptors come from a woman in her thirties or forties in good health and CMV-seronegative.

This clone was observed a few times. CDR3 amino acids: CASSQDQGDRTDTQYF. The CDR3 nucleotides read TGCGCCAGCAGCCAAGATCAAGGAGACCGCACAGATACGCAGTATTTT. The chain is built from TRBV4-3 and TRBJ2-3; D ambiguous. Trimming pared 0 bases from V and 1 base from J, leaving 11 bases between. This CDR3 contains 16 residues. CDR1 is LGHNA, CDR2 YSLEER, per germline.

This chain connects TRBV28 to TRBJ2-7; 8 bases line up with TRBD1. Germline V CDR1 and CDR2: MDHEN, SYDVKM. Trimming took 6 bases from V and 2 from J; bases not matched to a gene: 6. The CDR3 is made up of 14 amino acids. The CDR3 bases are TGTGCCAGCAGGAGGGGACAGGACACCTACGAGCAGTACTTC. Protein product: CASRRGQDTYEQYF.

The CDR3 DNA reads TGCGCCAGCATCAGTCAGAATAATTCACCCCTCCACTTT. Its protein is CASISQNNSPLHF. V and J are TRBV10-1 and TRBJ1-6, with no clear D. Per the germline V gene, CDR1 is WNHNN and CDR2 is SYGVQD (reference sequence). The V gene lost 7 bases and the J gene lost 5 bases, with 9 bases spanning the gap. The CDR3 spans 13 residues.

The V call is TRBV28, the J call TRBJ2-3; 8 nucleotides match TRBD1. The CDR3 runs to 15 residues. The germline CDR1 and CDR2 sequences are MDHEN and SYDVKM. Losses at the gene ends were 3 bases for V and 5 bases for J; bases not matched to a gene: 7. The CDR3 DNA reads as TGTGCCAGCAGTTTCAGGACAGGGCTAATAGATACGCAGTATTTT. Its protein product is CASSFRTGLIDTQYF. The variable domain in full, with the rest retrieved from reference TRBV28 and TRBJ2-3, is DVKVTQSSRYLVKRTGEKVFLECVQDMDHENMFWYRQDPGLGLRLIYFSYDVKMKEKGDIPEGYSVSREKKERFSLILESASTNQTSMYLCASSFRTGLIDTQYFGPGTRLTVL.

This rearrangement joins TRBV5-6 to TRBJ2-7; D is possibly TRBD2 (6 bases). This CDR3 is 13 amino acids long. With 0 bases removed from V and 6 bases from J, the gap between germline ends came to 10 bases. CDR1 and CDR2 from the germline V gene are SGHDT and YYEEEE. The CDR3 spells CASSLEAGLEQYF. CDR3 DNA sequence: TGTGCCAGCAGCTTGGAGGCGGGGCTCGAGCAGTACTTC. The full variable domain, its missing parts supplied by reference TRBV5-6 and TRBJ2-7, is DAGVTQSPTHLIKTRGQQVTLRCSPKSGHDTVSWYQQALGQGPQFIFQYYEEEERQRGNFPDRFSGHQFPNYSSELNVNALLLGDSALYLCASSLEAGLEQYFGPGTRLTVT.

This chain joins TRBV29-1 and TRBJ2-7, with D perhaps TRBD1 (5 bases). Per germline, CDR1 SQVTM and CDR2 ANQGSEA. The length of the CDR3 is 10 residues. V shed 3 bases and J shed 6 bases, with 6 bases lying between them. DNA of the CDR3: TGCAGCGTTGAGCAGGGCGAGCAGTACTTC. Residues: CSVEQGEQYF.

The chain is built from TRBV29-1 and TRBJ2-1, with D unclear. The CDR3 loop spans 11 amino acids. The germline gives CDR1 SQVTM, CDR2 ANQGSEA. V was cut by 3 bases and J by 5 bases, with 5 bases left in between. CDR3 sequence: CSVESDNEQFF. CDR3 nucleotides: TGCAGCGTTGAGTCAGACAATGAGCAGTTCTTC.

Only a few counts were recorded for this clone. The chain combines TRBV10-3 with TRBJ1-2, with 9 positions matching TRBD1. The J segment lost 4 bases and the V segment lost 11 bases, leaving 20 bases of the junction unmatched. Germline V gene lookup returns CDR1 ENHRY and CDR2 SYGVKD. The CDR3 is 17 residues long. In DNA form, the CDR3 reads TGTGCCTCACAAGGGGCGCGACAGGGGGTATCTGGCTATGGCTACACCTTC. This translates into CASQGARQGVSGYGYTF.

V gene TRBV4-3 combines with J gene TRBJ2-1, with D possibly TRBD2 on 6 matching bases. CDR1 LGHNA and CDR2 YSLEER come from the germline V gene. This CDR3 is built from 15 residues. The V end was cut by 3 bases, the J end by 0 bases, with 9 bases between. The CDR3 is CASSQEGSSYNEQFF. CDR3 nucleotide sequence: TGCGCCAGCAGCCAGGAGGGTAGCTCCTACAATGAGCAGTTCTTC.

The rearrangement links TRBV5-1 to TRBJ2-1; possible D gene TRBD1, 5 bases. CDR1 and CDR2 (germline): SGHRS, YFSETQ. CDR3 length: 15 amino acids. Trimming removed 0 bases at V and 6 bases at J, with 13 bases between. The CDR3 bases are TGCGCCAGCAGCTTGGAGGGGCAGCCCAGCAATGAGCAGTTCTTC. Amino acids: CASSLEGQPSNEQFF.

J is TRBJ2-1 and V is TRBV7-6; no clear D. V lost 1 base, J lost 4 bases, and 11 bases lay in between. The CDR3 has 15 residues. Germline values: CDR1 SGHVS, CDR2 FNYEAQ. As DNA, the CDR3 is TGTGCCAGCAGCTTAGGGGCAGAGAATTACAATGAGCAGTTCTTC. This sequence encodes CASSLGAENYNEQFF.

The CDR3 DNA reads as TGTGCCAGTAGTACCACTTCCGGGACTAGCGGGAGTGAGCAGTTCTTC. It encodes CASSTTSGTSGSEQFF. The chain combines TRBV19 with TRBJ2-1; 14 nucleotides line up with TRBD2. CDR1 LNHDA and CDR2 SQIVND come from the germline V gene (reference sequence). The V and J ends lost 4 bases and 9 bases, in that order; junction bases with no gene match: 8. The CDR3 spans 16 residues.

This sequence joins TRBV19 and TRBJ2-2, with a possible D match to TRBD1 (5 bases). There are 14 residues in the CDR3. CDR1 is LNHDA, CDR2 SQIVND, per germline (reference sequence). The ends were cut back, 5 bases at V and 7 bases at J, with 14 bases in the middle. The CDR3 DNA is TGTGCCAGTAGTTGGAACAGGCAAAACGGGGAGCTGTTTTTT. Protein sequence: CASSWNRQNGELFF.

The chain has TRBV5-1 and TRBJ2-2; no firm D call. The CDR3 totals 13 residues. Trimming left V 4 bases short and J 1 base short, with 5 bases between. Germline CDR1 is SGHRS and CDR2 is YFSETQ. Here the CDR3 DNA reads TGCGCCAGCAGCAAGCAGAACACCGGGGAGCTGTTTTTT. Its translation is CASSKQNTGELFF.

V usage is TRBV7-3 and J usage is TRBJ2-1; D is unresolved. This CDR3 is 14 amino acids long. Germline CDR1 is SGHTA and CDR2 is FQGTGA. The V and J ends lost 1 base and 5 bases respectively, with 9 bases between them. CDR3 in amino acids: CASSLNGLNNEQFF. CDR3 coding DNA: TGTGCCAGCAGCTTAAATGGGCTTAACAATGAGCAGTTCTTC.

The count of this clone is one. This chain joins TRBV4-3 and TRBJ2-2, with D possibly matching TRBD1 (6 bases). The germline V and J ends were trimmed by 1 base and 3 bases, with 12 bases remaining between them. Germline V CDR1 and CDR2: LGHNA, YSLEER. The CDR3 runs 16 residues. CDR3 protein: CASSQVPDRDTGELFF. CDR3 DNA sequence: TGCGCCAGCAGCCAAGTTCCGGACAGAGACACCGGGGAGCTGTTTTTT.

The rearrangement links TRBV19 to TRBJ1-1; TRBD1 matches 8 bases. This CDR3 is built from 15 residues. The junction had 10 bases not matched to a gene; V was cut back by 5 bases and J by 5 bases. The germline CDR1 and CDR2 sequences are LNHDA and SQIVND (reference sequence). In DNA form, the CDR3 reads TGTGCCAGTAGTTTTGGACAGGGTCTTGCGACTGAAGCTTTCTTT. Translation: CASSFGQGLATEAFF.

The chain carries TRBV7-2 and TRBJ2-3; D might be TRBD1 (6 bases). CDR1 and CDR2 (germline): SGHTA, FQGNSA. Trimming shortened V by 8 bases and J by 6 bases, and 21 bases separated the two germline ends. The CDR3 is 15 residues long. The DNA of the CDR3 is TGTGCCAGCGGGCAAGGTACCCCAGGGGTGGATACGCAGTATTTT. As protein: CASGQGTPGVDTQYF.

This clone was found once. V is TRBV30 and J is TRBJ2-7; TRBD1 aligns across 7 bases. Germline lookup yields CDR1 GTSNPN and CDR2 SVGIG (reference sequence). This CDR3 region has 11 residues. The J segment lost 4 bases and the V segment lost 4 bases, leaving 1 base of the junction unmatched. The CDR3 here is CAWTGQYEQYF. The CDR3 nucleotides read TGTGCCTGGACGGGACAGTACGAGCAGTACTTC.

The gene calls are TRBV19 and TRBJ1-4; 8 nucleotides agree with TRBD1. V gave up 7 bases and J gave up 1 base; unmatched junction bases: 8. Per the germline V gene, CDR1 is LNHDA and CDR2 is SQIVND (reference sequence). This CDR3 is built from 16 residues. CDR3 DNA: TGTGCCAGTACCGCACAGGGGGTGGTAACTAATGAAAAACTGTTTTTT. Translated: CASTAQGVVTNEKLFF.

The J gene is TRBJ1-3, the V gene TRBV4-1; D may be TRBD1 (5 bases). In germline, CDR1 is MGHRA, CDR2 YSYEKL. This CDR3 region has 19 residues. The V gene lost 0 bases and the J gene lost 0 bases, with 18 bases spanning the gap. The CDR3 DNA sequence: TGCGCCAGCAGCCAAGAAGCGTTCCGACAGCGTAGCTCTGGAAACACCATATATTTT. This encodes CASSQEAFRQRSSGNTIYF.

The chain uses TRBV6-5 and TRBJ2-3, with 11 bases fitting TRBD1. J lost 4 bases, V lost 6 bases, and 6 bases had no gene match. The length of the CDR3 is 15 residues. Germline loops: CDR1 MNHEY, CDR2 SVGAGI. CDR3 loop: CASSTDRGRADTQYF. CDR3 in DNA: TGTGCCAGCAGCACGGACAGGGGGCGGGCAGATACGCAGTATTTT.